This T cell receptor (beta chain) was recovered during a study of T cell repertoires in cytomegalovirus infection. Study-wide background: It can be stated that public TCR beta signatures indicated CMV infection as well as a matching HLA type.

To note about this clonotype: Its antigen is currently unknown.

Deletions cut 5 bases from V and 3 bases from J, with 20 bases between. The CDR3 has 16 residues. Germline CDR1 MDHEN, CDR2 SYDVKM. TCRdb independently ran MiXCR on the reads; one entry per CDR3 protein. The sample gives about 160,000 distinct CDR3 sequences, over 15% of which show up once; approximately 18% is in the top ten. General study points: Predominance within the ex vivo response was attributable to HLA-C-restricted CMV-specific TCR beta clonotypes.

The sample taken for sequencing was CD8+ T cells from PBMCs. The receptor's source is a human donor in good health (CMV status not recorded). Some clones in this sample may be carry-over from other donors' samples. V is TRBV28 and J is TRBJ2-7; D not resolved. CDR3 sequence (DNA): TGTGCCAGCAGTCCTCGAGTTTCCCGTCAAGGCTACGAGCAGTACTTC. Amino acid sequence: CASSPRVSRQGYEQYF.